This TCR beta chain was sequenced for a study of shared clonotypes between healthy human individuals. It was into CD45RA+ naive and CD45RA-negative memory subsets that the CD4+ cells were split. Study-wide results and limits: In a few donors, around 5.5% of naive CD4 clonotypes appeared in common. Despite large depth, sorted-subset datasets appeared incompletely sequenced. Generation of non-shared clonotypes was less probable than generation of clonotypes shared by all four donors.

V was shortened by 4 bases and J by 0 bases, with 12 bases between the two germline ends. The CDR3 loop spans 15 amino acids. In the case of this clone: Antigen unknown.

Profiled with immunoSEQ multiplex PCR; TCRdb holds only in-frame clones, not every one. The data show under 600,000 clones, approximately 94% seen once. Material for sequencing was naive CD4+ T cells sorted from blood. Subset meaning: CD45RA+ positively selected. The clonotype comes from a woman aged 25 to 39 in good health. The rearrangement uses TRBV5-3 and TRBJ2-3; no clear D. TRBV5-3 is assigned to the ORF class and has an uncertain function. The CDR3 nucleotides are TGTGCCAGAAGCGAAGTAACATCTAGCACAGATACGCAGTATTTT. Protein product: CARSEVTSSTDTQYF.